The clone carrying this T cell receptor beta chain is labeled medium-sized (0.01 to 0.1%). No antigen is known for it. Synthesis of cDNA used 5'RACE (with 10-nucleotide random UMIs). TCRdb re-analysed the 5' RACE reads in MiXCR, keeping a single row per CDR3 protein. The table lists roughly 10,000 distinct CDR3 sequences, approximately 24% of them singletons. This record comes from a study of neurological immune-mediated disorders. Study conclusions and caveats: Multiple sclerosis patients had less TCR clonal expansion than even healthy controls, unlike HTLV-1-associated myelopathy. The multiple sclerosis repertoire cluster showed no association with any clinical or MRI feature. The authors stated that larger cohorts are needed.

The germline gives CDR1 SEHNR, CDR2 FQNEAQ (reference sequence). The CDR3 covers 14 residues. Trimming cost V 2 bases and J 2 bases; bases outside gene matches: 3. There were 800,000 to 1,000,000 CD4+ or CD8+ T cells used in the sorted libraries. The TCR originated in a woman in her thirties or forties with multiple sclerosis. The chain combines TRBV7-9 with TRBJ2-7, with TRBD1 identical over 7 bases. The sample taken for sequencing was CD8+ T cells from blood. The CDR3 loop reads CASSLTGVPYEQYF. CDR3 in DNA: TGTGCCAGCAGCTTAACAGGGGTCCCCTACGAGCAGTACTTC. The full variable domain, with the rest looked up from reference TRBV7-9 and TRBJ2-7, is DTGVSQNPRHKITKRGQNVTFRCDPISEHNRLYWYRQTLGQGPEFLTYFQNEAQLEKSRLLSDRFSAERPKGSFSTLEIQRTEQGDSAMYLCASSLTGVPYEQYFGPGTRLTVT.